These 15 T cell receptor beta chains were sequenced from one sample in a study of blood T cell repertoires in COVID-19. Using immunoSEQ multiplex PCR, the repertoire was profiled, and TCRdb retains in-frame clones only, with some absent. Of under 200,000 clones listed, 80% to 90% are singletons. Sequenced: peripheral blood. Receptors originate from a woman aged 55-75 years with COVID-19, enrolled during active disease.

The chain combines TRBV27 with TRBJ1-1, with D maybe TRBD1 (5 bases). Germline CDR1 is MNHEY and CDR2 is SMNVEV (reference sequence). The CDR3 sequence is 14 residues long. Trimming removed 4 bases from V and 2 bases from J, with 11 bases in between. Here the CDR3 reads CASSYTDSNTEAFF. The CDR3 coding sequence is TGTGCCAGCAGTTATACAGACAGTAACACTGAAGCTTTCTTT.

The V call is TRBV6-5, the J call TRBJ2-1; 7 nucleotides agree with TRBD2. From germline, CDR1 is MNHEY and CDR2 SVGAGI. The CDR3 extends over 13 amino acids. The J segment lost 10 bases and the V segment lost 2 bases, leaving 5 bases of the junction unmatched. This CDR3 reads CASSYGEGAEQFF. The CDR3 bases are TGTGCCAGCAGTTACGGGGAGGGCGCCGAGCAGTTCTTC.

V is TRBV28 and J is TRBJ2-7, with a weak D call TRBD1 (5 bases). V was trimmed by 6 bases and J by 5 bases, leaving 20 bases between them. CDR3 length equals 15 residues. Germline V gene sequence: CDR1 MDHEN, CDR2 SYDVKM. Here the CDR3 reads CASRSSPAGIHEQYF. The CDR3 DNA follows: TGTGCCAGCAGATCCTCCCCCGCAGGGATCCACGAGCAGTACTTC. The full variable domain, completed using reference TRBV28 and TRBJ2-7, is DVKVTQSSRYLVKRTGEKVFLECVQDMDHENMFWYRQDPGLGLRLIYFSYDVKMKEKGDIPEGYSVSREKKERFSLILESASTNQTSMYLCASRSSPAGIHEQYFGPGTRLTVT.

For the CDR3, the DNA is TGTGCCAGCGCCTTAGCGGGAGATCACAATGAGCAGTTCTTC. It encodes CASALAGDHNEQFF. The chain recombines TRBV28 with TRBJ2-1, with 9 bases fitting TRBD2. The germline CDR1 and CDR2 sequences are MDHEN and SYDVKM. Losses at the gene ends were 8 bases for V and 5 bases for J; bases not matched to a gene: 7. CDR3 length: 14 amino acids.

The CDR3 DNA follows: TGTGCCAGCAGCCAGACGACGGCCGGGGGAGCTTTCTTT. Translation: CASSQTTAGGAFF. The chain is built from TRBV11-3 and TRBJ1-1; D is possibly TRBD1 (5 bases). The germline gives CDR1 SGHNT, CDR2 YENEEA. The CDR3 has 13 residues. Trimming shortened V by 5 bases and J by 10 bases, and 17 bases separated the two germline ends.

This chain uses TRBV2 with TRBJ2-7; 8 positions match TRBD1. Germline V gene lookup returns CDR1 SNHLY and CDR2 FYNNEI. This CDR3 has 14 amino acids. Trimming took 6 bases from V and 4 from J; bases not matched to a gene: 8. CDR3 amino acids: CASSLRDRSYEQYF. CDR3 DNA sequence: TGTGCCAGCAGCCTGAGGGACAGGAGTTACGAGCAGTACTTC.

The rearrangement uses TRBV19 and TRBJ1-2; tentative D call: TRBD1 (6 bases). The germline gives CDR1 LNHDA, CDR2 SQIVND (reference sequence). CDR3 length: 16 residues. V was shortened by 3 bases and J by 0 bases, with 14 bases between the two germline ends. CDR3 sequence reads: CASSIPTGPANYGYTF. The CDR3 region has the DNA TGTGCCAGTAGTATCCCGACAGGCCCAGCTAACTATGGCTACACCTTC.

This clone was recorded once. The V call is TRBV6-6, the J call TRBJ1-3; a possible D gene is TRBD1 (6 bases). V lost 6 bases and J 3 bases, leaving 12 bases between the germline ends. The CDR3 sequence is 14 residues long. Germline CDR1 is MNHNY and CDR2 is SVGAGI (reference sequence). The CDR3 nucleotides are TGTGCCAGCAGCAGCGACAGGTTTGGAAACACCATATATTTT. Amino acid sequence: CASSSDRFGNTIYF.

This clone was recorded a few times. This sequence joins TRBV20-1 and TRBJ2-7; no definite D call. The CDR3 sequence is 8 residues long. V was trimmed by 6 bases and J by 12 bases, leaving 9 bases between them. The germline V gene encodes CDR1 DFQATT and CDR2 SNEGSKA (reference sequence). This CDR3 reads CSAERGYF. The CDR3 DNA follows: TGCAGTGCCGAGAGAGGGTACTTC.

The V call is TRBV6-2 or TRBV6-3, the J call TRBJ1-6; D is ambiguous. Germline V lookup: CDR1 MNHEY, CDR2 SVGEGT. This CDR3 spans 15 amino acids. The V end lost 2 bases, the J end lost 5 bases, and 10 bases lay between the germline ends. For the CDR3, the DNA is TGTGCCAGCAGTTACGTCAGGCCCAATAATTCACCCCTCCACTTT. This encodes CASSYVRPNNSPLHF.

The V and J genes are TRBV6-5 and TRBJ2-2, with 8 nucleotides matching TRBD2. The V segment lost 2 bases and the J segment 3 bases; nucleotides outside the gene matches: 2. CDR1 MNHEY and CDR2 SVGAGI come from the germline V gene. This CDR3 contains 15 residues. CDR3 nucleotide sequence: TGTGCCAGCAGTTACAAGCGGGGGTACACCGGGGAGCTGTTTTTT. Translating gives CASSYKRGYTGELFF.

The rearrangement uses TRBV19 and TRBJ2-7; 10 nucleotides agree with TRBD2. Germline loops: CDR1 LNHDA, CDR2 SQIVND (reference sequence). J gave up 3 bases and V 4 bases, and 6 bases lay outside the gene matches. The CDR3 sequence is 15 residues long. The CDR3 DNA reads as TGTGCCAGTAGTACTTTTGGACTAGCGGACTACGAGCAGTACTTC. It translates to CASSTFGLADYEQYF. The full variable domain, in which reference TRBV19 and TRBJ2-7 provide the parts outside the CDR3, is DGGITQSPKYLFRKEGQNVTLSCEQNLNHDAMYWYRQDPGQGLRLIYYSQIVNDFQKGDIAEGYSVSREKKESFPLTVTSAQKNPTAFYLCASSTFGLADYEQYFGPGTRLTVT.

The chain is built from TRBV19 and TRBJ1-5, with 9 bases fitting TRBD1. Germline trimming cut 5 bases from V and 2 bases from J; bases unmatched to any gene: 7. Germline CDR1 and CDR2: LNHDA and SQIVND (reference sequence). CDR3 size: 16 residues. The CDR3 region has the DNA TGTGCCAGTAGTCCATGGACAGGGGATGGCAATCAGCCCCAGCATTTT. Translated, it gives CASSPWTGDGNQPQHF. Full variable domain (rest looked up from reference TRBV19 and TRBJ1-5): DGGITQSPKYLFRKEGQNVTLSCEQNLNHDAMYWYRQDPGQGLRLIYYSQIVNDFQKGDIAEGYSVSREKKESFPLTVTSAQKNPTAFYLCASSPWTGDGNQPQHFGDGTRLSIL.

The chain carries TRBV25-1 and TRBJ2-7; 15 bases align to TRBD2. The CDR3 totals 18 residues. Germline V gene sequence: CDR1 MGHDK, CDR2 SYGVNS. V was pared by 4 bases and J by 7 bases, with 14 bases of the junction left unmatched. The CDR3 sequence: CASSGPRTSGRVPWEQYF. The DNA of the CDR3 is TGTGCCAGCAGTGGCCCTCGGACTAGCGGGAGGGTTCCCTGGGAGCAGTACTTC.

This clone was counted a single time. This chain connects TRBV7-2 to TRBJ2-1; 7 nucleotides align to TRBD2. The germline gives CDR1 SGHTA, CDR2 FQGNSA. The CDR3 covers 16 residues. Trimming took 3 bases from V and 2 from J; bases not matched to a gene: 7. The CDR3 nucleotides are TGTGCCAGCAGCTTGAGGAGGGAGGGCGCCTACAATGAGCAGTTCTTC. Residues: CASSLRREGAYNEQFF.